This is a list of T cell receptor beta chains from one sample in a study of shared clonotypes between healthy human individuals. Sequencing used immunoSEQ multiplex PCR; TCRdb keeps in-frame clones, though not all of them. This table has 2.3 million or so clones, approximately 93% appearing once. The sample consisted of naive CD4+ T cells from PBMCs. The receptors originated from a man between 18 and 29 years old in good health. Some clones in this sample may be carry-over from other donors' samples. The CDR3 runs from the conserved cysteine through the conserved F or W. The D gene is left open where the match is weak. Clone sizes are given selectively: once, few, many, or a class where the clone is expanded.

d_call cdr3_length j_call clone_size v_call cdr3_nt cdr3_aa
TRBD2 17 TRBJ2-1 - TRBV4-1 TGCGCCAGCAGCCTCTCTAGCGGGAAAAGCTCCTACAATGAGCAGTTCTTC CASSLSSGKSSYNEQFF
- 14 TRBJ2-5 - TRBV7-2 TGTGCCAGCGACAAAGGGAGCGGAGGAGAGACCCAGTACTTC CASDKGSGGETQYF
- 11 TRBJ2-7 - TRBV28 TGTGCCAGCAGTTCCCCTCCCGAGCAGTACTTC CASSSPPEQYF
TRBD1 15 TRBJ2-1 once TRBV11-3 TGTGCCAGCAGCCCAGGGACAGACTCCTACAATGAGCAGTTCTTC CASSPGTDSYNEQFF
- 15 TRBJ2-7 - TRBV5-1 TGCGCCAGCAGCTCTCAGGGGGGGACCTACTACGAGCAGTACTTC CASSSQGGTYYEQYF
TRBD1 14 TRBJ1-6 - TRBV5-1 TGCGCCAGCAGCTCCGGACAGGGCGGCTCACCCCTCCACTTT CASSSGQGGSPLHF
TRBD1 14 TRBJ1-2 - TRBV5-1 TGCGCCAGCAGCTTGAGATACAGGGGGGCTGGCTACACCTTC CASSLRYRGAGYTF
- 14 TRBJ2-7 - TRBV4-2 TGTGCCAGCAGCCCGGGGACGCAAGGATACGAGCAGTACTTC CASSPGTQGYEQYF
TRBD2 17 TRBJ2-5 - TRBV28 TGTGCCAGCAGTCCCTTCCGACTAGCGGGAGGCGGCGAGACCCAGTACTTC CASSPFRLAGGGETQYF
- 14 TRBJ2-7 - TRBV6-5 TGTGCCAGCAGGAGGGGATGGGGGGCCGACGAGCAGTACTTC CASRRGWGADEQYF
- 15 TRBJ1-4 - TRBV6-5 TGTGCCAGCAGTTATAGCCCAGCAACTAATGAAAAACTGTTTTTT CASSYSPATNEKLFF
- 16 TRBJ1-4 - TRBV27 TGTGCCAGCAGACCTTACAGGTTAGAGGGTGGTGAAAAACTGTTTTTT CASRPYRLEGGEKLFF
- 15 TRBJ1-3 - TRBV11-2 TGTGCCAGCAGCTTAGTTCTCGGGACTGGAAACACCATATATTTT CASSLVLGTGNTIYF
- 12 TRBJ1-3 - TRBV30 TGTGCCTGGAGTGATCGGGGAAACACCATATATTTT CAWSDRGNTIYF
- 14 TRBJ1-1 - TRBV5-1 TGCGCCAGCAGCTACCGACATCAGAACACTGAAGCTTTCTTT CASSYRHQNTEAFF
TRBD2 18 TRBJ2-3 - TRBV9 TGTGCCAGCAGCGTCCCCAGGACTAGCGGGAGTTATGCCGATACGCAGTATTTT CASSVPRTSGSYADTQYF
- 13 TRBJ1-5 - TRBV4-2 TGTGCCAGCAGCAGGGTTAGCAATCAGCCCCAGCATTTT CASSRVSNQPQHF
TRBD2 17 TRBJ2-1 - TRBV5-1 TGCGCCAGCAGCTCGGACCCCCTAGCGGGAGGAATCAATGAGCAGTTCTTC CASSSDPLAGGINEQFF
- 14 TRBJ2-3 - TRBV27 TGTGCCAGCAGTTTTGACAATCCCACAGATACGCAGTATTTT CASSFDNPTDTQYF
- 15 TRBJ1-5 - TRBV6-1 TGTGCCAGCAGTGACCAGACGGATAGCAATCAGCCCCAGCATTTT CASSDQTDSNQPQHF
- 14 TRBJ2-7 - TRBV7-6 TGTGCCAGCAGCCCAGGAGCGGGTCCGTACGAGCAGTACTTC CASSPGAGPYEQYF
- 14 TRBJ2-7 - TRBV6-5 TGTGCCAGCAGTCCTCGGGGGACAGAAAAGGAGCAGTACTTC CASSPRGTEKEQYF
TRBD1 12 TRBJ2-5 - TRBV2 TGTGCCAGCAAGGACAGGGAAGAGACCCAGTACTTC CASKDREETQYF
TRBD2 16 TRBJ2-2 - TRBV7-3 TGTGCCAGCAGCTTAATAGGGGGACTAGCCTCCGGGGAGCTGTTTTTT CASSLIGGLASGELFF
- 13 TRBJ1-1 - TRBV18 TGTGCCAGCTCTTCGTACCTGGGGGATGAAGCTTTCTTT CASSSYLGDEAFF
- 15 TRBJ1-1 few TRBV9 TGTGCCAGCAGCGTAGTGGCCAGGGCGAACACTGAAGCTTTCTTT CASSVVARANTEAFF
- 13 TRBJ2-7 - TRBV5-6 TGTGCCAGCAGCTGGAGACTTTCCTACGAGCAGTACTTC CASSWRLSYEQYF
- 13 TRBJ2-5 - TRBV5-1 TGCGCCAGCAGCTTCCGGGGGCAAGAGACCCAGTACTTC CASSFRGQETQYF
TRBD2 14 TRBJ2-7 - TRBV30 TGTGCCTGGAGTGTACTAGCGGGAGTGAGGGAGCAGTACTTC CAWSVLAGVREQYF
- 15 TRBJ2-1 - TRBV5-6 TGTGCCAGCAGCCATCGACAGCCCCCCTACAATGAGCAGTTCTTC CASSHRQPPYNEQFF
- 13 TRBJ1-1 - TRBV23-1 TGCGCCAGCAGTCGTTGTGTTTCCGCTGAAGCTTTCTTT CASSRCVSAEAFF
- 13 TRBJ1-1 - TRBV27 TGTGCCAGCAGTTGGAGGGGGTACACTGAAGCTTTCTTT CASSWRGYTEAFF
- 13 TRBJ2-2 once TRBV6-4 TGTGCCAGCAGCGGGTCCGGGACCCGGGAGCTGTTTTTT CASSGSGTRELFF